Each of the 26 T cell receptor beta chains below was sequenced from the same sample in a study of T cell responses to AZD1222 COVID-19 vaccine. The assay was immunoSEQ multiplex PCR, and TCRdb's table has in-frame clones only and misses some. The data contain 160,000 or so clones, roughly nine tenths of them seen just once; the ten biggest clones take up under 2.5%. Sequencing was performed on peripheral blood, taken on day 0 of AZD1222 vaccination. Every receptor here comes from an adult in good health.

This chain uses TRBV6-2 or TRBV6-3 with TRBJ1-1; TRBD1 aligns across 7 bases. This CDR3 is 16 amino acids long. J lost 5 bases, V lost 0 bases, and 9 bases had no gene match. CDR1 and CDR2 (germline): MNHEY, SVGEGT. The CDR3, as DNA: TGTGCCAGCAGTTACTCCGGACAGGCCCGCGGGACTGAAGCTTTCTTT. Encoded protein: CASSYSGQARGTEAFF.

The V gene is TRBV4-3, the J gene TRBJ2-5, with 8 bases fitting TRBD1. V gave up 2 bases and J gave up 5 bases; unmatched junction bases: 7. This CDR3 region has 15 residues. The V gene's germline CDR1 is LGHNA and CDR2 YSLEER. This CDR3 is CASSQSTGGGETQYF. Here the CDR3 DNA reads TGCGCCAGCAGCCAATCTACAGGGGGTGGGGAGACCCAGTACTTC.

J is TRBJ1-6 and V is TRBV6-5, with TRBD1 matching over 9 bases. Germline V gene sequence: CDR1 MNHEY, CDR2 SVGAGI. The CDR3 length is 15 residues. V was clipped by 0 bases and J by 10 bases; unmatched bases: 4. The CDR3 region is CASSYSDRGSSPLHF. CDR3 in DNA: TGTGCCAGCAGTTACTCCGACAGGGGGTCGTCACCCCTCCACTTT.

This clone was seen a single time. CDR3 bases: TGTGCCAGCAGGGGAATAGCGGGAGGGTCGGGCAATGAGCAGTTCTTC. It translates to CASRGIAGGSGNEQFF. The V and J genes are TRBV5-5 and TRBJ2-1, with 11 bases fitting TRBD2. Germline trimming cut 5 bases from V and 6 bases from J; bases unmatched to any gene: 10. The germline gives CDR1 SGHKS, CDR2 YYEKEE (reference sequence). The CDR3 consists of 16 residues.

The J gene is TRBJ2-5, the V gene TRBV6-1; a weak D match, TRBD1 (7 bases). This CDR3 comprises 14 residues. The V and J ends lost 3 bases and 9 bases respectively, with 17 bases between them. Germline V lookup: CDR1 MNHNS, CDR2 SASEGT. The CDR3 reads CASSDRGVGMAQYF. CDR3 nucleotide sequence: TGTGCCAGCAGTGACAGGGGGGTGGGAATGGCCCAGTACTTC.

The V call is TRBV4-2, the J call TRBJ1-1, with a tentative D call TRBD1 (6 bases). The CDR3 extends over 15 amino acids. Germline CDR1 is LGHNA and CDR2 is YNFKEQ. With 3 bases removed from V and 1 base from J, the gap between germline ends came to 12 bases. The CDR3, as DNA: TGTGCCAGCAGCCAGAAGCAGGGGACGAACACTGAAGCTTTCTTT. It codes for CASSQKQGTNTEAFF.

The chain uses TRBV7-2 and TRBJ2-1, with 8 bases that match TRBD2. V lost 2 bases to trimming and J lost 6 bases; unmatched junction nucleotides: 12. From germline, CDR1 is SGHTA and CDR2 FQGNSA. This CDR3 is built from 17 residues. CDR3 in amino acids: CASSLRRAGVPINEQFF. DNA of the CDR3: TGTGCCAGCAGCTTACGAAGAGCGGGAGTCCCTATCAATGAGCAGTTCTTC.

The V gene is TRBV5-4, the J gene TRBJ2-5; D is possibly TRBD2 (5 bases). CDR3 length: 15 amino acids. Trimming took off 5 bases at V and 4 bases at J, with 18 bases between the two ends. Germline values: CDR1 SGHNT, CDR2 YYREEE (reference sequence). The CDR3 spells CASRSAGGLRETQYF. The CDR3 DNA follows: TGTGCCAGCAGATCGGCCGGAGGACTCCGAGAGACCCAGTACTTC.

The rearrangement links TRBV6-6 to TRBJ2-6; 8 bases line up with TRBD1. The germline V gene encodes CDR1 MNHNY and CDR2 SVGAGI (reference sequence). The trim removed 5 bases at V and 0 bases at J, leaving 15 bases unmatched. The CDR3 is made up of 20 amino acids. CDR3 amino acids: CASSPIGQGIGASGANVLTF. The CDR3 DNA sequence: TGTGCCAGCAGTCCTATAGGACAGGGTATAGGAGCCTCTGGGGCCAACGTCCTGACTTTC.

The chain is built from TRBV29-1 and TRBJ1-2; D is unresolved. Trimming cost V 0 bases and J 8 bases, with 16 bases left between them. The CDR3 covers 14 residues. Germline CDR1 SQVTM, CDR2 ANQGSEA. CDR3 sequence: CSVEDVKGYRGYTF. As DNA, the CDR3 is TGCAGCGTTGAAGACGTTAAAGGGTATCGAGGCTACACCTTC.

For the CDR3, the DNA is TGTGCCAGCAGCTTAGGACGGGTAACGACCTCTGAGCAGTTCTTC. Encoded protein: CASSLGRVTTSEQFF. The genes are TRBV7-9 and TRBJ2-1; D gene uncertain. CDR1 is SEHNR, CDR2 FQNEAQ, per germline (reference sequence). The CDR3 extends over 15 amino acids. The V end was cut by 1 base, the J end by 9 bases, with 16 bases between.

V usage is TRBV6-5 and J usage is TRBJ1-6; D may be TRBD1 (5 bases). The V end was cut by 6 bases, the J end by 0 bases, with 9 bases between. Germline V lookup: CDR1 MNHEY, CDR2 SVGAGI. The CDR3 extends over 15 amino acids. CDR3 loop: CASRPGSSYNSPLHF. CDR3 DNA: TGTGCCAGCAGGCCAGGGAGCTCCTATAATTCACCCCTCCACTTT.

The chain carries TRBV10-2 and TRBJ2-3, with TRBD2 identical over 14 bases. The V and J ends lost 10 bases and 2 bases, in that order; junction bases with no gene match: 11. There are 17 residues in the CDR3. The V gene's germline CDR1 is WSHSY and CDR2 SAAADI. DNA for the CDR3: TGCGCCACTTGCCCCGGGACTAGCGGGGGATCCACAGATACGCAGTATTTT. Amino acids: CATCPGTSGGSTDTQYF.

The chain couples TRBV5-4 to TRBJ2-2; D gene ambiguous. The CDR3 is made up of 15 amino acids. Trimming left V 0 bases short and J 2 bases short, with 8 bases between. Germline CDR1 and CDR2: SGHNT and YYREEE (reference sequence). Here the CDR3 DNA reads TGTGCCAGCAGCTTGGAACTTCTAAACACCGGGGAGCTGTTTTTT. It encodes CASSLELLNTGELFF.

V usage is TRBV19 and J usage is TRBJ1-5, with D possibly matching TRBD1 (6 bases). Germline V gene sequence: CDR1 LNHDA, CDR2 SQIVND (reference sequence). This CDR3 is 15 amino acids long. Trimming removed 4 bases from V and 2 bases from J, with 12 bases in between. This chain's CDR3 is CASSTSRTGNQPQHF. The CDR3 DNA reads TGTGCCAGTAGTACCTCTCGGACAGGCAATCAGCCCCAGCATTTT.

This chain joins TRBV7-8 and TRBJ1-5, with D unclear. The CDR3 has 14 residues. V was cut by 1 base and J by 0 bases, with 4 bases left in between. Germline V CDR1 and CDR2: SGHVS, FQNEAQ. The DNA for the CDR3 is TGTGCCAGCAGCTTAGAGGGTAGCAATCAGCCCCAGCATTTT. Protein: CASSLEGSNQPQHF.

V gene TRBV28 combines with J gene TRBJ1-1, with D possibly being TRBD1 (5 bases). The CDR3 has 13 residues. Germline loops: CDR1 MDHEN, CDR2 SYDVKM. V gave up 7 bases and J gave up 11 bases, with 20 bases separating them. CDR3 DNA: TGTGCCAGCACCCTGAACCCGGGACCGACGGCTTTCTTT. It yields the protein CASTLNPGPTAFF.

The rearrangement links TRBV18 to TRBJ1-1; D not certain. The CDR3 is 17 residues long. Trimming cost V 5 bases and J 6 bases, with 25 bases left between them. From germline, CDR1 is KGHSH and CDR2 LQKENI. CDR3 amino acids: CASSSRPGQGKGSEAFF. In nucleotides, the CDR3 is TGTGCCAGCTCATCCAGACCGGGCCAAGGGAAAGGGTCTGAAGCTTTCTTT.

The chain couples TRBV11-2 to TRBJ1-1; no reliable D call. The CDR3 covers 12 residues. V shed 1 base and J shed 5 bases, with 5 bases lying between them. Germline V gives CDR1 SGHAT, CDR2 FQNNGV. CDR3 protein: CASSLVQTEAFF. As DNA, the CDR3 is TGTGCCAGCAGCTTAGTACAGACTGAAGCTTTCTTT.

The V gene is TRBV5-6, the J gene TRBJ2-7; D may be TRBD2 (5 bases). Between the trimmed V and J ends, which lost 4 bases and 5 bases, there was a span of 19 bases. Looked up from germline, CDR1 is SGHDT and CDR2 is YYEEEE. This CDR3 region has 15 residues. CDR3 amino acids: CASSLRVGVMDEQYF. CDR3 in DNA: TGTGCCAGCAGCCTCCGCGTGGGAGTTATGGACGAGCAGTACTTC.

The rearrangement links TRBV19 to TRBJ2-3; D may correspond to TRBD1 or TRBD2 (5 bases each). Deletions cut 0 bases from V and 3 bases from J, with 16 bases between. Germline V gene sequence: CDR1 LNHDA, CDR2 SQIVND (reference sequence). The CDR3 has 17 amino acids. The CDR3 coding sequence is TGTGCCAGTAGTATAGATGGGGCGGGCGGCGTGACAGATACGCAGTATTTT. This gives the protein CASSIDGAGGVTDTQYF.

CDR3 sequence: CASSQDPDSLNTEAFF. CDR3 nucleotide sequence: TGTGCCAGCAGCCAAGATCCCGACAGCTTGAACACTGAAGCTTTCTTT. The genes are TRBV3-1 (or the pseudogene TRBV3-2) and TRBJ1-1; a weak D match, TRBD1 (5 bases). CDR3 length equals 16 residues. The V gene's germline CDR1 is LGHDT and CDR2 YNNKEL (reference sequence). Trimming shortened V by 0 bases and J by 0 bases, and 11 bases separated the two germline ends.

The rearrangement uses TRBV3-1 (or the pseudogene TRBV3-2) and TRBJ1-1; D is ambiguous. Germline CDR1 and CDR2: LGHDT and YNNKEL (reference sequence). The CDR3 spans 13 residues. Trimming removed 0 bases from V and 5 bases from J, with 7 bases in between. The CDR3 reads CASSQDLGTEAFF. The DNA for the CDR3 is TGTGCCAGCAGCCAAGATCTGGGTACTGAAGCTTTCTTT.

This clone was counted between two and nine times. The chain carries TRBV5-1 and TRBJ2-7; D is unresolved. This CDR3 spans 15 amino acids. CDR1 and CDR2 (germline): SGHRS, YFSETQ. V was trimmed by 4 bases and J by 4 bases, leaving 18 bases between them. The CDR3 loop reads CASSPTGSFPYEQYF. The CDR3, as DNA: TGCGCCAGCAGCCCTACCGGGTCTTTTCCTTACGAGCAGTACTTC.

The gene calls are TRBV5-5 and TRBJ2-7, with D perhaps TRBD1 (6 bases). Trimming pared 4 bases from V and 4 bases from J, leaving 18 bases between. The germline gives CDR1 SGHKS, CDR2 YYEKEE (reference sequence). The CDR3 is made up of 15 amino acids. DNA of the CDR3: TGTGCCAGCAGCCCAACGACCAGGGGAAATTACGAGCAGTACTTC. Protein: CASSPTTRGNYEQYF.

The rearrangement uses TRBV19 and TRBJ1-2; 11 bases align to TRBD1. V lost 5 bases, J lost 2 bases, and 4 bases stayed unmatched. The V gene's germline CDR1 is LNHDA and CDR2 SQIVND (reference sequence). This CDR3 contains 15 residues. The chain's CDR3 is CASSRTGGANYGYTF. Written as DNA, the CDR3 is TGTGCCAGTAGTCGGACAGGGGGCGCAAACTATGGCTACACCTTC. The variable domain in full, with the rest retrieved from reference TRBV19 and TRBJ1-2, is DGGITQSPKYLFRKEGQNVTLSCEQNLNHDAMYWYRQDPGQGLRLIYYSQIVNDFQKGDIAEGYSVSREKKESFPLTVTSAQKNPTAFYLCASSRTGGANYGYTFGSGTRLTVV.